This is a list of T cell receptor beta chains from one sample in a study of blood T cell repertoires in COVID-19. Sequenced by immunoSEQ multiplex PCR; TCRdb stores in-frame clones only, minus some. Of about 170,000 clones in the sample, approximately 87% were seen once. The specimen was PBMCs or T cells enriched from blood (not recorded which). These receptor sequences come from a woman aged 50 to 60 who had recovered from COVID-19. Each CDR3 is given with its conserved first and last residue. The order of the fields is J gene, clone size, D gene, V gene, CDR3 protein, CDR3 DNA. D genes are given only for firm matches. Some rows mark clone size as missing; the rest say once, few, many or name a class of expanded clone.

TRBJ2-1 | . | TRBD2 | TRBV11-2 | CASSKGLAPTYNEQFF | TGTGCCAGCAGTAAAGGACTAGCGCCAACCTACAATGAGCAGTTCTTC
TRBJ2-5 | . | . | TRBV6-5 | CASRRAGAGETQYF | TGTGCCAGCAGGAGGGCGGGGGCCGGTGAGACCCAGTACTTC
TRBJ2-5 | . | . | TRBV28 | CASSFPRAGIQETQYF | TGTGCCAGCAGTTTCCCCCGGGCCGGGATCCAAGAGACCCAGTACTTC
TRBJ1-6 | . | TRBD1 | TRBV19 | CASVDRGKGSYNSPLHF | TGTGCCAGCGTGGACAGGGGTAAAGGATCCTATAATTCACCCCTCCACTTT
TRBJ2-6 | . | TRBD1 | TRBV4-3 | CASSQDLGTGTSGANVLTF | TGCGCCAGCAGCCAAGATTTAGGGACAGGGACATCTGGGGCCAACGTCCTGACTTTC
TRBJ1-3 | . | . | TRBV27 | CASSSSERMGGSRDTIYF | TGTGCCAGCAGTTCCTCCGAAAGGATGGGTGGGTCTAGAGACACCATATATTTT
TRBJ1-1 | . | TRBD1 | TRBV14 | CASSGPGQGGAFF | TGTGCCAGCAGCGGCCCGGGACAGGGGGGAGCTTTCTTT
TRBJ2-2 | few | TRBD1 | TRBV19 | CASSRAPTGGDTGELFF | TGTGCCAGTAGCCGGGCCCCGACAGGGGGCGACACCGGGGAGCTGTTTTTT
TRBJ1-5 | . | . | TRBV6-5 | CASTAGYYSNQPQHF | TGTGCCAGCACCGCGGGTTATTATAGCAATCAGCCCCAGCATTTT
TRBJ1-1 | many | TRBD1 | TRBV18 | CASSPRSGGTEAFF | TGTGCCAGCTCACCAAGATCAGGGGGCACTGAAGCTTTCTTT
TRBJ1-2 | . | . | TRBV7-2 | CASSLDRDGGYTF | TGTGCCAGCAGCTTAGACAGGGATGGTGGCTACACCTTC
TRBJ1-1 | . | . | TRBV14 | CASSQGLSAEAFF | TGTGCCAGCAGCCAAGGCTTGAGTGCTGAAGCTTTCTTT
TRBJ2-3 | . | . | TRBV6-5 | CASSYREPDTQYF | TGTGCCAGCAGTTACAGGGAGCCAGATACGCAGTATTTT
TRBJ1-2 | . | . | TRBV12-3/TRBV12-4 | CASSNINYGYTF | TGTGCCAGCAGTAACATAAACTATGGCTACACCTTC
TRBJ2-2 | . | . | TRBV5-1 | CASSLGLWGGANTGELFF | TGCGCCAGCAGCTTGGGACTTTGGGGCGGGGCGAACACCGGGGAGCTGTTTTTT
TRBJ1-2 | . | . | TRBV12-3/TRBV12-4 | CASSPRGGYGYTF | TGTGCCAGCAGCCCCCGGGGGGGCTATGGCTACACCTTC
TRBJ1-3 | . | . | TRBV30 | CAWSLAGAGNTIYF | TGTGCCTGGAGTCTGGCAGGCGCTGGAAACACCATATATTTT
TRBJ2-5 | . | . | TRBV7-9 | CASRARELQYF | TGTGCCAGCAGGGCTAGGGAGCTTCAGTACTTC
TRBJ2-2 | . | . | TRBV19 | CASIQGPGELFF | TGTGCCAGCATACAGGGACCCGGGGAGCTGTTTTTT
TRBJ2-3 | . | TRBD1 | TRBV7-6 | CASSLAGQGVTDTQYF | TGTGCCAGCAGCTTAGCGGGACAGGGGGTCACAGATACGCAGTATTTT
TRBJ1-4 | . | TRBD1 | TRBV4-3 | CASSQRSGTGDEKLFF | TGCGCCAGCAGCCAACGCTCGGGGACAGGGGATGAAAAACTGTTTTTT
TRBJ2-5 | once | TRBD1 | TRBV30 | CAWRRQGAETQYF | TGTGCCTGGAGGCGACAGGGAGCGGAGACCCAGTACTTC
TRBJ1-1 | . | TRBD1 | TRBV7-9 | CATNRGDTEAFF | TGTGCCACCAACAGGGGAGACACTGAAGCTTTCTTT
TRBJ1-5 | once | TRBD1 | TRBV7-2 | CASSLHKTGGLGQPQHF | TGTGCCAGCAGCTTGCATAAGACAGGGGGATTGGGGCAGCCCCAGCATTTT
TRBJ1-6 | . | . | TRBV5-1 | CAMLRPESSYNSPLHF | TGCGCCATGCTAAGGCCGGAGAGCTCCTATAATTCACCCCTCCACTTT
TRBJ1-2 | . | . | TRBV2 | CARADGGNGGYTF | TGTGCCAGAGCGGACGGCGGGAATGGAGGCTACACCTTC